The clone carrying this T cell receptor beta chain showed up just once. Stated time point: baseline pretreatment blood. Treatment indicated: 15 Gy SBRT to primary tumor, nephrectomy 4 weeks later. Only in-frame clones appear in the TCRdb table, and some are missing; sequencing was by immunoSEQ multiplex PCR. The sample yields about 160,000 clones, about 88% seen once. These data belong to a study of radiation and T cells in renal cell carcinoma. CDR3 length: 14 amino acids. The V segment lost 3 bases and the J segment 7 bases; nucleotides outside the gene matches: 8. Germline CDR1 LNHDA, CDR2 SQIVND (reference sequence).

This sample comprised blood, obtained from a patient whose treatment included radiotherapy and nephrectomy. V is TRBV19 and J is TRBJ1-1, with 7 positions matching TRBD1. The source of this sequence is a woman in her 70s with renal cell carcinoma. In DNA form, the CDR3 reads TGTGCCAGTAGTATCACAGGGGCGAGGGGTGAAGCTTTCTTT. This sequence encodes CASSITGARGEAFF.